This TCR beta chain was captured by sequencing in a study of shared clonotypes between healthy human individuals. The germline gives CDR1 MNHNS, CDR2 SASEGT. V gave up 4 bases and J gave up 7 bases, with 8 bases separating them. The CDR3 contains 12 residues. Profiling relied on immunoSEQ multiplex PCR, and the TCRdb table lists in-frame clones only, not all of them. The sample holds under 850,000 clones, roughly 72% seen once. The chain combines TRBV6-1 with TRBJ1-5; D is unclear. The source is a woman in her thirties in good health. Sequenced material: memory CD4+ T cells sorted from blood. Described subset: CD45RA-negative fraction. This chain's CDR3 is CASSVPGQPQHF. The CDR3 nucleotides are TGTGCCAGCAGTGTACCCGGGCAGCCCCAGCATTTT.